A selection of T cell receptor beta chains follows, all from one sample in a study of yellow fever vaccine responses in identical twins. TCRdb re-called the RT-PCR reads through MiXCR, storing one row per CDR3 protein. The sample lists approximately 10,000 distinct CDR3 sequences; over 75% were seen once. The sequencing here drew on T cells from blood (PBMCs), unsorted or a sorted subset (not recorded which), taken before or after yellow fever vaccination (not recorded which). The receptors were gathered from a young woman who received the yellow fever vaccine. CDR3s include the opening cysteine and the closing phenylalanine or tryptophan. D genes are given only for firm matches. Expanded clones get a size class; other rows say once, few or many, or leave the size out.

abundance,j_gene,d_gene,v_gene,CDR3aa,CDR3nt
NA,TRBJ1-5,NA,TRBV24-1,CATSDNVGNQPQHF,TGTGCCACCAGTGATAATGTCGGCAATCAGCCCCAGCATTTT
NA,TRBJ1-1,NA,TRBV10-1,CASSEDWRGEAFF,TGCGCCAGCAGTGAAGATTGGCGCGGAGAAGCTTTCTTT
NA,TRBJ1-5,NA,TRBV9,CASSSERAGYSNQPQHF,TGTGCCAGCAGCTCTGAACGGGCAGGATATAGCAATCAGCCCCAGCATTTT
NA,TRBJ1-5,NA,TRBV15,CATSRAYSNQPQHF,TGTGCCACCAGCAGGGCCTATAGCAATCAGCCCCAGCATTTT
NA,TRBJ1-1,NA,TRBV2,CASGGRTNTEAFF,TGTGCCAGCGGGGGACGGACAAACACTGAAGCTTTCTTT
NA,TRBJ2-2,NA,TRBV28,CASSFSRANTGELFF,TGTGCCAGCAGTTTTTCAAGGGCAAACACCGGGGAGCTGTTTTTT
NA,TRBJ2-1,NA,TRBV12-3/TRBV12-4,CASSLAGPRGSYNEQFF,TGTGCCAGCAGTTTAGCGGGCCCCCGCGGCTCCTACAATGAGCAGTTCTTC
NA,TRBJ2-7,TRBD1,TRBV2,CASSGPRGPDEQYF,TGTGCCAGCAGTGGGCCCAGGGGGCCTGACGAGCAGTACTTC
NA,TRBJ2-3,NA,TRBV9,CASSVGETLNADTQYF,TGTGCCAGCAGCGTAGGGGAGACCCTAAACGCAGATACGCAGTATTTT
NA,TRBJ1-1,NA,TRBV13,CASHGRGNTEASF,TGTGCCAGCCATGGGCGTGGGAACACTGAAGCTTCCTTT
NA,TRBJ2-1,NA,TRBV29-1,CSVEQDHYNEQFF,TGCAGCGTTGAACAGGACCACTACAATGAGCAGTTCTTC
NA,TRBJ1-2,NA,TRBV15,CATSRDGSGYGYTF,TGTGCCACCAGCAGAGACGGGTCGGGGTATGGCTACACCTTC
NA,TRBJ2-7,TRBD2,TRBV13,CASSLSGIGDEQYF,TGTGCCAGCAGCCTTAGCGGGATAGGCGACGAGCAGTACTTC
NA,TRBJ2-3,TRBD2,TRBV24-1,CATSDFPGRTSGVGDTQYF,TGTGCCACCAGTGATTTTCCCGGTCGGACTAGCGGGGTCGGCGATACGCAGTATTTT
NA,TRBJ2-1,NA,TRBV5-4,CASSLLNEQFF,TGTGCCAGCAGCTTGTTAAATGAGCAGTTCTTC
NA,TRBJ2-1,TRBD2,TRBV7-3,CAKTTGTSGGDEQFF,TGTGCCAAGACTACCGGGACTAGCGGGGGAGATGAGCAGTTCTTC
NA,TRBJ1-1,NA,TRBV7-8,CASLLNTEAFF,TGTGCCAGCCTTTTGAACACTGAAGCTTTCTTT
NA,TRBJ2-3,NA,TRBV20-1,CSAEGELVTDTQYF,TGCAGTGCTGAGGGAGAGCTAGTCACAGATACGCAGTATTTT
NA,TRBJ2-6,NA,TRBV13,CASSPPISGANVLTF,TGTGCCAGCAGCCCTCCCATCTCTGGGGCCAACGTCCTGACTTTC
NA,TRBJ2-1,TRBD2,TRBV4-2,CASSQDMERGAYNEQFF,TGTGCCAGCAGCCAAGATATGGAGCGGGGGGCCTACAATGAGCAGTTCTTC
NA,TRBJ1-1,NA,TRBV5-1,CASSLDGDTEAFF,TGCGCCAGCAGCTTGGACGGGGACACTGAAGCTTTCTTT
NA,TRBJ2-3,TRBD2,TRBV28,CASSSGGSNTDTQYF,TGTGCCAGCAGTTCTGGCGGGAGCAACACAGATACGCAGTATTTT
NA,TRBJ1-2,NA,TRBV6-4,CASSDSVESGGYTF,TGTGCCAGCAGTGACTCTGTGGAGTCCGGTGGCTACACCTTC
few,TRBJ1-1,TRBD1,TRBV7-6,CASSPLGQGVAFF,TGTGCCAGCAGCCCCCTAGGACAGGGGGTCGCTTTCTTT
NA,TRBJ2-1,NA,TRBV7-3,CASSLRDGIKVEQFF,TGTGCCAGCAGCTTAAGGGACGGCATTAAAGTTGAGCAGTTCTTC
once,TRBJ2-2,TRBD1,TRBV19,CASAGGPGELFF,TGTGCCAGTGCAGGGGGTCCCGGGGAGCTGTTTTTT
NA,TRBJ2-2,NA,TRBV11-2,CASNERRGGELFF,TGTGCCAGCAACGAACGACGGGGCGGGGAGCTGTTTTTT
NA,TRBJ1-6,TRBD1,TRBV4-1,CASSHPGQHNSPLHF,TGCGCCAGCAGCCATCCGGGACAGCATAATTCACCCCTCCACTTT
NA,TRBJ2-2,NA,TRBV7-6,CASSFVPGAPDGELFF,TGTGCCAGCAGCTTCGTGCCCGGGGCTCCAGACGGGGAGCTGTTTTTT
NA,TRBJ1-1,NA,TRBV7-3,CASSATVNTEAFF,TGTGCCAGCAGCGCGACAGTGAACACTGAAGCTTTCTTT
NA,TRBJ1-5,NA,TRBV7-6,CASSSQNNQPQHF,TGTGCCAGCAGCTCACAAAATAATCAGCCCCAGCATTTT
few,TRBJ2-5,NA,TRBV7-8,CASSLALGQETQYF,TGTGCCAGCAGCTTAGCGCTGGGCCAAGAGACCCAGTACTTC
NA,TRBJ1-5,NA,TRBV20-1,CSARETQGFDPAQHF,TGCAGTGCTAGAGAAACCCAGGGGTTTGATCCGGCCCAGCATTTT
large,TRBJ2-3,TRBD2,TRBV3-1,CASSREGFTDTQYF,TGTGCCAGCAGCCGGGAGGGCTTCACAGATACGCAGTATTTT
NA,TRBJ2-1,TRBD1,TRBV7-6,CASSLSSLGQGLGNEQFF,TGTGCCAGCAGCTTATCGAGCCTGGGACAGGGATTAGGCAATGAGCAGTTCTTC
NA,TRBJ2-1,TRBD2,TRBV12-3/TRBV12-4,CASTQRTSGYEQFF,TGTGCCAGCACCCAAAGGACTAGCGGCTATGAGCAGTTCTTC
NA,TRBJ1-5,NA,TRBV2,CASSERHESNQPQHF,TGTGCCAGCAGTGAACGACACGAGAGCAATCAGCCCCAGCATTTT
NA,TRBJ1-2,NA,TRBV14,CASSQSASTNYGYTF,TGTGCCAGCAGCCAGTCGGCGAGCACCAACTATGGCTACACCTTC
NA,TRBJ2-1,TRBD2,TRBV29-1,CSFPSLLAGGGDEQFF,TGCAGCTTTCCCTCCCTACTAGCGGGAGGTGGGGATGAGCAGTTCTTC
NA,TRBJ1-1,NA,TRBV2,CASIGRTNTEAFF,TGTGCCAGCATAGGCAGGACGAACACTGAAGCTTTCTTT
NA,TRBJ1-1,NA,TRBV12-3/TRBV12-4,CASSFARNTEAFF,TGTGCCAGCAGTTTTGCCAGGAACACTGAAGCTTTCTTT
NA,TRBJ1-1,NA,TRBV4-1,CASSNLGVMNTEAFF,TGCGCCAGCAGCAACTTGGGGGTTATGAACACTGAAGCTTTCTTT
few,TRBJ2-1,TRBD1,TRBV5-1,CASSSDRGLGEQFF,TGCGCCAGCAGCTCGGACAGGGGGCTTGGTGAGCAGTTCTTC
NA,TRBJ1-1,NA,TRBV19,CASSTRGAGTEAFF,TGTGCCAGTAGTACCAGGGGTGCCGGCACTGAAGCTTTCTTT
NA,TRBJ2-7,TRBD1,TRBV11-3,CASSLHRQGRGEQYF,TGTGCCAGCAGCTTACACAGACAGGGGAGAGGCGAGCAGTACTTC
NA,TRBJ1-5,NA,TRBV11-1,CASSQPGPGVYVNQPQHF,TGTGCCAGCAGTCAACCGGGGCCCGGGGTGTATGTCAATCAGCCCCAGCATTTT
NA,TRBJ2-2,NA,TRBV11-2,CASSLSGTYTGELFF,TGTGCCAGCAGCTTATCGGGGACCTACACCGGGGAGCTGTTTTTT
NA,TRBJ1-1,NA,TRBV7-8,CASSLGGDTEAFF,TGTGCCAGCAGCTTAGGGGGGGACACTGAAGCTTTCTTT
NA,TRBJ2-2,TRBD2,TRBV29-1,CSVEDLAGVPGELFF,TGCAGCGTTGAAGATCTAGCGGGAGTCCCCGGGGAGCTGTTTTTT
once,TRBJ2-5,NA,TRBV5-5,CASSGELAQETQYF,TGTGCCAGCAGCGGGGAATTAGCCCAAGAGACCCAGTACTTC
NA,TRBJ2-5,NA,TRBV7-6,CASSPQGSVSQETQYF,TGTGCCAGCAGCCCTCAAGGATCCGTTTCTCAAGAGACCCAGTACTTC
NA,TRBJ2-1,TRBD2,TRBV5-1,CASSSGLANEQFF,TGCGCCAGCAGCTCCGGACTAGCCAATGAGCAGTTCTTC
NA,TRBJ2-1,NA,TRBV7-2,CASSLVNYNEQFF,TGTGCCAGCAGCTTAGTGAATTACAATGAGCAGTTCTTC
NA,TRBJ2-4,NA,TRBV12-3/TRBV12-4,CASSQGPREKNIQYF,TGTGCCAGCAGTCAGGGCCCGCGGGAAAAAAACATTCAGTACTTC
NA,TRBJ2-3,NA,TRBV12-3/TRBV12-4,CASSLGTTDTQYF,TGTGCCAGCAGTTTGGGCACCACAGATACGCAGTATTTT
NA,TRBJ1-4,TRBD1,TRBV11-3,CASSLGTEKFF,TGTGCCAGCAGCTTGGGGACAGAAAAGTTTTTT
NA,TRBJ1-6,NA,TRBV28,CASSRTNSPLHF,TGTGCCAGCAGCCGGACGAATTCACCCCTCCACTTT
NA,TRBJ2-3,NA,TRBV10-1,CASSNTGPTDTQYF,TGCGCCAGCAGTAACACAGGGCCCACAGATACGCAGTATTTT
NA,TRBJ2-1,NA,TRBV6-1,CASRLGGFTEQFF,TGTGCCAGCAGACTAGGAGGATTCACTGAGCAGTTCTTC
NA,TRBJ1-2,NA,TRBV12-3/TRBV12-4,CASSLLRWVEGYTF,TGTGCCAGCAGTCTCCTCCGTTGGGTGGAGGGCTACACCTTC